A single sample gave rise to the 17 T cell receptor beta chains below, sequenced in a study of T cell responses to AZD1222 COVID-19 vaccine. Assay used: immunoSEQ multiplex PCR; TCRdb lists only in-frame clones, some missing. The sample lists some 140,000 clones; 70% to 90% were seen once. This material consisted of peripheral blood, taken on day 0 of AZD1222 vaccination. All receptors derive from an adult in good health.

The V call is TRBV6-1, the J call TRBJ1-5; D possibly corresponds to TRBD1 (5 bases). CDR3 length equals 16 residues. V was trimmed by 1 base and J by 2 bases, leaving 12 bases between them. The V gene's germline CDR1 is MNHNS and CDR2 SASEGT. The chain's CDR3 is CASSEVWGGGNQPQHF. DNA of the CDR3: TGTGCCAGCAGTGAAGTTTGGGGCGGCGGCAATCAGCCCCAGCATTTT.

The chain employs TRBV7-9 and TRBJ2-1; 10 bases match TRBD2. J was trimmed by 1 base and V by 7 bases; bases with no gene match: 4. Germline assignment: CDR1 SEHNR and CDR2 FQNEAQ (reference sequence). The CDR3 has 15 residues. CDR3 in amino acids: CASTWGLASYNEQFF. The CDR3 nucleotides read TGTGCCAGCACGTGGGGACTAGCGTCCTACAATGAGCAGTTCTTC.

The CDR3 DNA is TGTGCCAGCTCACCACAGCAGGGGGCTGGAGATACGCAGTATTTT. Amino acids: CASSPQQGAGDTQYF. The rearrangement uses TRBV18 and TRBJ2-3; 8 nucleotides line up with TRBD1. Per germline, CDR1 KGHSH and CDR2 LQKENI. V shed 1 base and J 5 bases; nucleotides not matched to a gene: 5. The CDR3 runs 15 residues.

This clone appeared a few times. This chain links TRBV7-8 with TRBJ1-4; D is possibly TRBD1 (6 bases). V lost 3 bases and J lost 7, with 12 bases in between. The CDR3 totals 14 residues. From germline, CDR1 is SGHVS and CDR2 FQNEAQ. In nucleotides, the CDR3 is TGTGCCAGCAGCTTGGGGGGCATTGGTGAAAAACTGTTTTTT. This gives the protein CASSLGGIGEKLFF.

This clone was detected only a few times. The chain is built from TRBV19 and TRBJ2-2; 13 bases map to TRBD2. Germline V lookup: CDR1 LNHDA, CDR2 SQIVND (reference sequence). V lost 5 bases to trimming and J lost 5 bases; unmatched junction nucleotides: 14. This CDR3 has 19 amino acids. CDR3 nucleotide sequence: TGTGCCAGTAGTTCTCCCGGGACTAGCGGGGTTAGGTCGACCGGGGAGCTGTTTTTT. This gives the protein CASSSPGTSGVRSTGELFF.

The rearrangement uses TRBV6-4 and TRBJ2-3, with 7 bases that match TRBD2. The length of the CDR3 is 15 residues. The ends lost 0 bases at V and 4 bases at J; junction bases unmatched: 4. Germline loops: CDR1 MRHNA, CDR2 SNTAGT. CDR3 nucleotide sequence: TGTGCCAGCAGTGACTCTGCAGGGAGGGCAGATACGCAGTATTTT. It translates to CASSDSAGRADTQYF.

A few counts support this clone. The chain employs TRBV10-3 and TRBJ1-2; possibly TRBD1 for D (6 bases). Trimming took 0 bases from V and 3 from J, leaving 14 bases between them. The germline V gene encodes CDR1 ENHRY and CDR2 SYGVKD. The CDR3 runs to 16 residues. The DNA of the CDR3 is TGTGCCATCAGTGAGTCGACAGGTCTTCCACACTATGGCTACACCTTC. Encoded protein: CAISESTGLPHYGYTF.

The gene calls are TRBV11-2 and TRBJ1-4; no firm D call. Deletions cut 1 base from V and 7 bases from J, with 13 bases between. This CDR3 region has 15 residues. Germline CDR1 SGHAT, CDR2 FQNNGV. The CDR3 DNA sequence: TGTGCCAGCAGCTTAGGAGCCATAGGGAGTGAAAAACTGTTTTTT. Protein: CASSLGAIGSEKLFF.

As for this clone: Other DNA sequences of this sample code for an identical CDR3. This chain connects TRBV28 to TRBJ1-1, with a tentative D call TRBD1 (6 bases). CDR1 MDHEN and CDR2 SYDVKM come from the germline V gene. This CDR3 spans 13 amino acids. The germline V and J ends were trimmed by 7 bases and 1 base, with 10 bases remaining between them. In nucleotides, the CDR3 is TGTGCCAGCATGGGGGGCCCGAACACTGAAGCTTTCTTT. Translating gives CASMGGPNTEAFF.

For the CDR3, the DNA is TGCAGCGCTGAGGGCTCTGGAAACACCATATATTTT. Its translation: CSAEGSGNTIYF. The chain employs TRBV29-1 and TRBJ1-3; D is ambiguous. The CDR3 loop spans 12 amino acids. V was cut by 7 bases and J by 0 bases, with 7 bases left in between. The germline V gene encodes CDR1 SQVTM and CDR2 ANQGSEA.

This sequence joins TRBV19 and TRBJ2-3, with TRBD2 identical over 9 bases. Germline V gene data show CDR1 as LNHDA and CDR2 as SQIVND (reference sequence). The CDR3 length is 14 residues. Unmatched junction bases numbered 7, after V lost 7 bases and J lost 5 bases. The CDR3 spells CASKSGRYGDTQYF. For the CDR3, the DNA is TGTGCCAGTAAGAGCGGGAGGTATGGAGATACGCAGTATTTT. Full variable domain (remainder filled in from reference TRBV19 and TRBJ2-3): DGGITQSPKYLFRKEGQNVTLSCEQNLNHDAMYWYRQDPGQGLRLIYYSQIVNDFQKGDIAEGYSVSREKKESFPLTVTSAQKNPTAFYLCASKSGRYGDTQYFGPGTRLTVL.

This chain joins TRBV29-1 and TRBJ1-1; possibly TRBD1 for D (5 bases). This CDR3 is built from 14 residues. With 6 bases removed from V and 0 bases from J, the gap between germline ends came to 14 bases. Germline-derived CDR1 and CDR2 are SQVTM and ANQGSEA. The CDR3 sequence: CSVWDGSMNTEAFF. The CDR3 bases are TGCAGCGTATGGGACGGATCCATGAACACTGAAGCTTTCTTT.

The CDR3 region has the DNA TGTGCCACCAGCAGAGTCCCCCCCGGGTTCGAAGGCTACACCTTC. Translation: CATSRVPPGFEGYTF. This rearrangement joins TRBV15 to TRBJ1-2; D gene ambiguous. Trimming took off 1 base at V and 8 bases at J, with 17 bases between the two ends. The CDR3 sequence is 15 residues long. The germline V gene has CDR1 LNHNV and CDR2 YYDKDF (reference sequence).

Only a few counts were recorded for this clone. The chain employs TRBV5-5 and TRBJ1-5; 7 bases agree with TRBD1. The V gene's germline CDR1 is SGHKS and CDR2 YYEKEE (reference sequence). This CDR3 has 16 residues. Unmatched junction bases numbered 8, after V lost 0 bases and J lost 5 bases. CDR3 coding DNA: TGTGCCAGCAGCTTGGTTGGGACAGAGATCCATCAGCCCCAGCATTTT. Its translation is CASSLVGTEIHQPQHF.

This chain uses TRBV6-2 or TRBV6-3 with TRBJ2-4, with D uncertain. The CDR3 has 17 residues. The V gene lost 2 bases and the J gene lost 0 bases, with 14 bases spanning the gap. The germline CDR1 and CDR2 sequences are MNHEY and SVGEGT. CDR3 protein: CASSYLRESLAKNIQYF. The CDR3 DNA reads TGTGCCAGCAGTTACCTACGAGAATCCCTAGCCAAAAACATTCAGTACTTC.

V and J are TRBV7-2 and TRBJ1-2, with TRBD1 identical over 9 bases. J gave up 5 bases and V 4 bases, and 8 bases lay outside the gene matches. In germline, CDR1 is SGHTA, CDR2 FQGNSA. The CDR3 extends over 15 amino acids. CDR3 amino acids: CASSSYRGLGYGYTF. As DNA, the CDR3 is TGTGCCAGCAGCTCCTACAGGGGGCTCGGATATGGCTACACCTTC.

The V gene is TRBV5-4, the J gene TRBJ2-6, with no clear D. Looked up from germline, CDR1 is SGHNT and CDR2 is YYREEE (reference sequence). V dropped 2 bases and J dropped 0 bases, with 6 bases sitting between them. This CDR3 is built from 15 residues. CDR3 DNA: TGTGCCAGCAGCTTCGCTGGCTCTGGGGCCAACGTCCTGACTTTC. Protein: CASSFAGSGANVLTF.